The 20 T cell receptor beta chains given below trace back to one sample, sequenced in a study of blood T cell repertoires in COVID-19. The assay was immunoSEQ multiplex PCR, and TCRdb's table has in-frame clones only and misses some. The sample lists approximately 210,000 clones, more than 80% occurring once. Sequenced material: peripheral blood. Source of these receptors: a man under 40 who had recovered from COVID-19.

The rearrangement uses TRBV21-1 and TRBJ2-3; no check of the table's D call, TRBD1, against the DNA was made. TRBV21-1 represents a pseudogene. The CDR3 spans 17 residues. CDR3 bases: TGTGCCAGCAGCAAACCTTGGACAGGGGTCAGCACAGATACGCAGTATTTT. It translates to CASSKPWTGVSTDTQYF.

Worth noting for this clone: Its ends do not fully match the called genes, so a read error is possible. The chain carries TRBV11-2 and TRBJ2-7; weak D call: TRBD2 (5 bases). CDR3 length: 14 residues. CDR1 is SGHAT and CDR2 is FQNNGV in the germline V gene. The CDR3, as DNA: TGTGCCAGCAGCTTCGTGGACTGGACCTCTCTTCCCCGCTTC. Amino acid sequence: CASSFVDWTSLPRF. The whole variable domain, remainder taken from reference TRBV11-2 and TRBJ2-7, is EAGVAQSPRYKIIEKRQSVAFWCNPISGHATLYWYQQILGQGPKLLIQFQNNGVVDDSQLPKDRFSAERLKGVDSTLKIQPAKLEDSAVYLCASSFVDWTSLPRFGPGTRLTVT.

Only one count was recorded for this clone. This chain connects TRBV3-1 (or the pseudogene TRBV3-2) to TRBJ1-2, with 8 bases that match TRBD1. This CDR3 is 17 amino acids long. Germline-derived CDR1 and CDR2 are LGHDT and YNNKEL (reference sequence). V shed 3 bases, J shed 5 bases, and the junction held 14 bases outside the gene matches. CDR3: CASSQRGDRGYLYGYTF. Here the CDR3 DNA reads TGTGCCAGCAGCCAGAGGGGAGACAGGGGCTACCTTTATGGCTACACCTTC.

This sequence joins TRBV4-3 and TRBJ1-2; 8 bases line up with TRBD1. The CDR3 contains 17 residues. V shed 0 bases, J shed 7 bases, and the junction held 13 bases outside the gene matches. Germline loops: CDR1 LGHNA, CDR2 YSLEER. CDR3: CASSQDFRTGKAGGYTF. CDR3 nucleotides: TGCGCCAGCAGCCAAGATTTTAGGACAGGGAAGGCCGGTGGCTACACCTTC.

CDR3: CASSFQTGGAYEQYF. CDR3 coding DNA: TGTGCCAGCAGCTTCCAAACAGGGGGCGCGTACGAGCAGTACTTC. J is TRBJ2-7 and V is TRBV5-6, with 9 bases matching TRBD1. J gave up 4 bases and V 2 bases, and 7 bases lay outside the gene matches. The CDR3 consists of 15 residues. The V gene's germline CDR1 is SGHDT and CDR2 YYEEEE.

The DNA for the CDR3 is TGTGCCAGTAGTCCCGACCCCGGGGAGACCCAGTACTTC. Its translation is CASSPDPGETQYF. The genes are TRBV19 and TRBJ2-5, with D uncertain. V was trimmed by 5 bases and J by 5 bases, leaving 12 bases between them. Germline V CDR1 and CDR2: LNHDA, SQIVND (reference sequence). The CDR3 covers 13 residues.

V is TRBV9 and J is TRBJ2-3; 7 bases line up with TRBD1. Germline CDR1 and CDR2: SGDLS and YYNGEE. J lost 6 bases, V lost 4 bases, and 8 bases had no gene match. The CDR3 loop spans 14 amino acids. DNA of the CDR3: TGTGCCAGCAGCCTGCGGACAGGCTACGATACGCAGTATTTT. It yields the protein CASSLRTGYDTQYF. Looking up the rest from reference TRBV9 and TRBJ2-3 gives the full variable domain: DSGVTQTPKHLITATGQRVTLRCSPRSGDLSVYWYQQSLDQGLQFLIQYYNGEERAKGNILERFSAQQFPDLHSELNLSSLELGDSALYFCASSLRTGYDTQYFGPGTRLTVL.

The rearrangement links TRBV5-4 to TRBJ2-3; D call uncertain. V was trimmed by 4 bases and J by 0 bases, leaving 15 bases between them. Germline lookup yields CDR1 SGHNT and CDR2 YYREEE (reference sequence). This CDR3 spans 16 amino acids. CDR3 residues: CASSTLAGGSTDTQYF. In DNA, the CDR3 is TGTGCCAGCAGCACCTTAGCCGGCGGAAGCACAGATACGCAGTATTTT. Drawing the rest from reference TRBV5-4 and TRBJ2-3, the complete variable domain is ETGVTQSPTHLIKTRGQQVTLRCSSQSGHNTVSWYQQALGQGPQFIFQYYREEENGRGNFPPRFSGLQFPNYSSELNVNALELDDSALYLCASSTLAGGSTDTQYFGPGTRLTVL.

Only a few counts were recorded for this clone. This chain links TRBV6-1 with TRBJ1-1; 8 nucleotides match TRBD1. Losses at the gene ends were 1 base for V and 1 base for J; bases not matched to a gene: 2. Germline CDR1 MNHNS, CDR2 SASEGT. The CDR3 length is 15 residues. Here the CDR3 reads CASSEEGTGNTEAFF. DNA of the CDR3: TGTGCCAGCAGTGAAGAGGGGACAGGGAACACTGAAGCTTTCTTT.

Only one count was recorded for this clone. The CDR3 DNA reads as TGTGCCAGCAGTGAAATCCGGGGGAGCATTCCTAACTATGGCTACACCTTC. Its translation is CASSEIRGSIPNYGYTF. V gene TRBV2 combines with J gene TRBJ1-2, with D perhaps matching TRBD1 (5 bases). The germline V gene encodes CDR1 SNHLY and CDR2 FYNNEI. The ends were cut back, 2 bases at V and 0 bases at J, with 16 bases in the middle. This CDR3 spans 17 amino acids.

The genes are TRBV7-6 and TRBJ1-1; 8 positions match TRBD1. CDR1 and CDR2 (germline): SGHVS, FNYEAQ. This CDR3 spans 16 amino acids. Germline trimming cut 4 bases from V and 4 bases from J; bases unmatched to any gene: 11. The CDR3 DNA follows: TGTGCCAGCAGCTCCCATTCTCAGGGGGCAGGCACTGAAGCTTTCTTT. This encodes CASSSHSQGAGTEAFF.

This clone was detected only a few times. The V call is TRBV15, the J call TRBJ1-4, with 10 bases matching TRBD1. The CDR3 contains 15 residues. V shed 4 bases, J shed 8 bases, and the junction held 7 bases outside the gene matches. Germline V gene lookup returns CDR1 LNHNV and CDR2 YYDKDF (reference sequence). The CDR3 DNA reads TGTGCCACCAGCAACCCCGACAGGGGGCAAGAAAAACTGTTTTTT. This sequence encodes CATSNPDRGQEKLFF.

The chain joins TRBV19 to TRBJ2-3; TRBD2 matches 7 bases. V gave up 1 base and J gave up 5 bases; unmatched junction bases: 9. This CDR3 contains 16 residues. From germline, CDR1 is LNHDA and CDR2 SQIVND (reference sequence). CDR3 sequence: CASSIGGGRGGDTQYF. CDR3 nucleotides: TGTGCCAGTAGTATAGGGGGGGGGAGAGGCGGAGATACGCAGTATTTT.

The V and J genes are TRBV5-1 and TRBJ2-1, with TRBD1 matching over 9 bases. Germline CDR1 reads SGHRS; CDR2 reads YFSETQ. CDR3 length equals 15 residues. With V trimmed by 4 bases and J by 8 bases, 10 bases remained unmatched. The CDR3 nucleotides read TGCGCCAGCAGCCCTCGGACAGGGGTGAGGGATGAGCAGTTCTTC. As protein: CASSPRTGVRDEQFF.

This clone occurred once. The rearrangement joins TRBV2 to TRBJ2-2, with a possible D match to TRBD2 (5 bases). The CDR3 sequence is 13 residues long. The V end was cut by 6 bases, the J end by 7 bases, with 12 bases between. Germline CDR1 SNHLY, CDR2 FYNNEI. CDR3 residues: CASSWAGNGELFF. The CDR3, as DNA: TGTGCCAGCAGCTGGGCGGGTAACGGGGAGCTGTTTTTT. The full variable domain, with the rest looked up from reference TRBV2 and TRBJ2-2, is EPEVTQTPSHQVTQMGQEVILRCVPISNHLYFYWYRQILGQKVEFLVSFYNNEISEKSEIFDDQFSVERPDGSNFTLKIRSTKLEDSAMYFCASSWAGNGELFFGEGSRLTVL.

J is TRBJ1-5 and V is TRBV4-1; possibly TRBD1 for D (5 bases). Germline CDR1 reads MGHRA; CDR2 reads YSYEKL. The CDR3 contains 16 residues. V was pared by 0 bases and J by 1 base, with 10 bases between. The CDR3 loop is CASSQDGDSSNQPQHF. For the CDR3, the DNA is TGCGCCAGCAGCCAAGATGGCGACAGCAGCAATCAGCCCCAGCATTTT.

On this clone itself: Other DNA variants within this sample encode the same CDR3. The chain joins TRBV7-9 to TRBJ1-1; D remains unclear. V lost 1 base to trimming and J lost 7 bases, with 7 bases between them. CDR1 and CDR2 (germline): SEHNR, FQNEAQ (reference sequence). The CDR3 has 12 residues. CDR3 loop: CASSLDRGEAFF. The CDR3 DNA is TGTGCCAGCAGCTTAGATCGCGGTGAAGCTTTCTTT.

The chain links TRBV29-1 to TRBJ2-3; 7 bases are shared with TRBD2. This CDR3 has 15 residues. Germline CDR1 is SQVTM and CDR2 is ANQGSEA. Losses at the gene ends were 4 bases for V and 5 bases for J; bases not matched to a gene: 12. For the CDR3, the DNA is TGCAGCGTTGCCCCGATCCCTCCGGGAGGAGATACGCAGTATTTT. Translation: CSVAPIPPGGDTQYF.

This chain links TRBV6-1 with TRBJ1-5, with D maybe TRBD1 (5 bases). This CDR3 region has 14 residues. Between the trimmed V and J ends, which lost 6 bases and 9 bases, there was a span of 18 bases. CDR1 is MNHNS, CDR2 SASEGT, per germline. The CDR3 loop reads CASRKQAGEVPQHF. CDR3 DNA sequence: TGTGCCAGCAGAAAACAGGCTGGGGAGGTGCCCCAGCATTTT.

The table lists this clone with a count of one. A read error may produce the germline difference seen at one junction end. The chain employs TRBV30 and TRBJ2-7, with a possible D match to TRBD1 (6 bases). The CDR3 runs to 11 residues. CDR1 and CDR2 (germline): GTSNPN, SVGIG (reference sequence). The CDR3 nucleotides are TGTGCCTGGGGAGCAATGGGACAAAGGTTCTTC. This translates into CAWGAMGQRFF. Together with reference TRBV30 and TRBJ2-7, the CDR3 gives the full variable domain: SQTIHQWPATLVQPVGSPLSLECTVEGTSNPNLYWYRQAAGRGLQLLFYSVGIGQISSEVPQNLSASRPQDRQFILSSKKLLLSDSGFYLCAWGAMGQRFFGPGTRLTVT.